This T cell receptor beta chain is drawn from a study of cytomegalovirus exposure and HLA in healthy donors. Points from the study as a whole: Investigators reported 150 to 200 TCR beta chains as tied to cytomegalovirus.

Primers for the PCR totalled 60 Vbeta and 13 Jbeta. TCRdb's copy holds only in-frame clones and misses some; the assay was immunoSEQ multiplex PCR. The table has roughly 150,000 clones, roughly 80% seen once. The germline V and J ends were trimmed by 0 bases and 2 bases, with 14 bases remaining between them. The CDR3 has 17 amino acids. The V gene's germline CDR1 is MNHEY and CDR2 SMNVEV (reference sequence). About this clone itself: The antigen remains undetermined.

The clonotype comes from a female donor in good health and CMV-seronegative. The specimen was PBMCs. The chain joins TRBV27 to TRBJ1-5; D may be TRBD1 (6 bases). For the CDR3, the DNA is TGTGCCAGCAGTTTATCGGCGCGGGCAGGGGGCAATCAGCCCCAGCATTTT. Amino acid sequence: CASSLSARAGGNQPQHF.